The 6 T cell receptor beta chains reported below all come from one sample, sequenced in a study of cytomegalovirus exposure and HLA in healthy donors. The PCR employed 60 Vbeta primers together with 13 Jbeta primers. Method: immunoSEQ multiplex PCR; TCRdb's copy keeps in-frame clones and lacks some. The table lists roughly 150,000 clones, roughly four fifths of them singletons. The material sequenced was PBMCs. Every receptor here comes from a man aged 45-65 years in good health and CMV-seropositive.

This clone was seen a single time. This sequence joins TRBV28 and TRBJ2-2; D gene unclear. The CDR3 sequence is 11 residues long. V gave up 6 bases and J gave up 10 bases, with 9 bases separating them. Germline-derived CDR1 and CDR2 are MDHEN and SYDVKM. The CDR3 nucleotides read TGTGCCAGCAGCGCGGTGGTGGAGCTGTTTTTT. It is translated as CASSAVVELFF.

This clone has just a few counts. The chain recombines TRBV11-3 with TRBJ1-1, with 7 positions matching TRBD1. The CDR3 covers 17 residues. Germline V CDR1 and CDR2: SGHNT, YENEEA. Trimming at V came to 1 base and at J to 3 bases, leaving 11 bases not matched to a gene. The CDR3 nucleotides are TGTGCCAGCAGCTTAGGACAGGGCAGGGGTGGGGACACTGAAGCTTTCTTT. This encodes CASSLGQGRGGDTEAFF.

The chain combines TRBV27 with TRBJ1-4; 7 bases are shared with TRBD1. The CDR3 is 17 amino acids. With V trimmed by 3 bases and J by 0 bases, 7 bases remained unmatched. The V gene's germline CDR1 is MNHEY and CDR2 SMNVEV (reference sequence). The CDR3 nucleotides are TGTGCCAGCAGTTTGGGTTGGCAGGGGGCAACTAATGAAAAACTGTTTTTT. Encoded protein: CASSLGWQGATNEKLFF.

This clone was observed once. V gene TRBV9 combines with J gene TRBJ2-7, with 11 bases lining up with TRBD2. V lost 4 bases to trimming and J lost 3 bases; unmatched junction nucleotides: 6. This CDR3 has 15 amino acids. CDR1 is SGDLS, CDR2 YYNGEE, per germline. This CDR3 is CASSRGTSGFYEQYF. CDR3 nucleotides: TGTGCCAGCAGCAGAGGGACTAGCGGATTCTACGAGCAGTACTTC.

This chain joins TRBV5-1 and TRBJ2-1; 7 bases line up with TRBD2. CDR3 size: 14 residues. The junction had 9 bases not matched to a gene; V was cut back by 4 bases and J by 8 bases. Per germline, CDR1 SGHRS and CDR2 YFSETQ. The CDR3 sequence is CASSLESRGDEQFF. In DNA form, the CDR3 reads TGCGCCAGCAGCCTCGAAAGTCGGGGGGATGAGCAGTTCTTC.

This rearrangement joins TRBV10-1 to TRBJ1-4; D is unclear. CDR3 size: 17 residues. Per germline, CDR1 WNHNN and CDR2 SYGVQD (reference sequence). V gave up 2 bases and J gave up 0 bases, with 13 bases separating them. CDR3 sequence: CASSEQRAIATNEKLFF. DNA of the CDR3: TGCGCCAGCAGTGAGCAGCGGGCAATTGCAACTAATGAAAAACTGTTTTTT.